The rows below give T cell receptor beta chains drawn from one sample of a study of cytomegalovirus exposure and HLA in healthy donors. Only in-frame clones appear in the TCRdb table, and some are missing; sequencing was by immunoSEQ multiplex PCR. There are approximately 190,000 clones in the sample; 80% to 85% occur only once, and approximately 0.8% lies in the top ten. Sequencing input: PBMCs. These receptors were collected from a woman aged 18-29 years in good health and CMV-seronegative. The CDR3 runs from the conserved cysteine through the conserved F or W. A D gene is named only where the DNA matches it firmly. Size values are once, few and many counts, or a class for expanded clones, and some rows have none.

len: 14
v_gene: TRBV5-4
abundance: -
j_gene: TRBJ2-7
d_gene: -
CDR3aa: CASSASGAAYEQYF
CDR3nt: TGTGCCAGCAGCGCGTCAGGGGCTGCCTACGAGCAGTACTTC

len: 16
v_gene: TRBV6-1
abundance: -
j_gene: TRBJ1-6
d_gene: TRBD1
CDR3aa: CASSEATGVTGSPLHF
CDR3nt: TGTGCCAGCAGTGAAGCGACAGGGGTGACAGGTTCACCCCTCCACTTT

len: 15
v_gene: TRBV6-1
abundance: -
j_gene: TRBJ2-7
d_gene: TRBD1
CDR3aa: CASSVTGVISYEQYF
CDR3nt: TGTGCCAGCAGCGTAACAGGGGTGATCTCCTACGAGCAGTACTTC

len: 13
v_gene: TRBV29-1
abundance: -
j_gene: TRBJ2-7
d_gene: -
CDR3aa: CSAQLSGSYEQYF
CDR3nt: TGCAGCGCTCAGCTCTCAGGTTCCTACGAGCAGTACTTC

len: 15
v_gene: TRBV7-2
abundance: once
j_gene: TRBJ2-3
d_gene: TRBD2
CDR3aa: CASSLAAGGLDTQYF
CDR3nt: TGTGCCAGCAGCTTAGCGGCGGGGGGGCTAGATACGCAGTATTTT

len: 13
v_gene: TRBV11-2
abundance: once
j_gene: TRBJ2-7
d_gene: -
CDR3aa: CASSLGPEGEQYF
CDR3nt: TGTGCCAGCAGCTTGGGTCCGGAGGGGGAGCAGTACTTC

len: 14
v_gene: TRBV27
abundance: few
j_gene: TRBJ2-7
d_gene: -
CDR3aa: CASSKIQSSYEQYF
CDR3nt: TGTGCCAGCAGCAAAATACAGAGCTCCTACGAGCAGTACTTC

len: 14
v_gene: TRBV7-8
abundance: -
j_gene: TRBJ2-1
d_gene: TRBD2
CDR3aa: CASSSGLAYNEQFF
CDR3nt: TGTGCCAGCAGCTCGGGACTAGCCTACAATGAGCAGTTCTTC

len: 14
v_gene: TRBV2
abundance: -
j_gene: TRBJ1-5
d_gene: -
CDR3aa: CASSDQLGNQPQHF
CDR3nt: TGTGCCAGCAGTGACCAATTAGGCAATCAGCCCCAGCATTTT

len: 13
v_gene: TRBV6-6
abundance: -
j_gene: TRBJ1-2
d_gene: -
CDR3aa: CASSYSRVEGYTF
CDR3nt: TGTGCCAGCAGTTATAGCAGGGTCGAAGGCTACACCTTC

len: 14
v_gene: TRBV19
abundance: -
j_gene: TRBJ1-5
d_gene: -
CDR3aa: CASSLRDINQPQHF
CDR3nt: TGTGCCAGTAGTCTTCGGGACATCAATCAGCCCCAGCATTTT

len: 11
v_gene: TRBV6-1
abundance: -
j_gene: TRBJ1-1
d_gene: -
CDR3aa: CASSRGGEAFF
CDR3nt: TGTGCCAGCAGTCGAGGGGGTGAAGCTTTCTTT

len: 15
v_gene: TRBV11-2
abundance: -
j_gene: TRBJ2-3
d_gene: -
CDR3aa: CASSPPTRALDTQYF
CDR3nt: TGTGCCAGCAGCCCGCCGACTAGAGCCCTGGATACGCAGTATTTT

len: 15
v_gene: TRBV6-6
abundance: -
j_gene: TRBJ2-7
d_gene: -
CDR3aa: CASNGWDTGEIRQYF
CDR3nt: TGTGCCAGCAACGGATGGGATACCGGGGAAATCCGGCAGTACTTC

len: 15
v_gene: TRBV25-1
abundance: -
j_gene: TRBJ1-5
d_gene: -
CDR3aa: CASAGGTLSDQPQHF
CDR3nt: TGTGCCAGCGCGGGGGGGACCTTATCCGATCAGCCCCAGCATTTT

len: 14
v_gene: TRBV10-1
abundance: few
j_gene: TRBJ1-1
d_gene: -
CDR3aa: CASSDKTGNTEAFF
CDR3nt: TGCGCCAGCAGCGATAAAACAGGGAACACTGAAGCTTTCTTT

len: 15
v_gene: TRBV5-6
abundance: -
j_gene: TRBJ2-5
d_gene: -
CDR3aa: CASSFPAAGKETQYF
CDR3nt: TGTGCCAGCAGTTTCCCAGCGGCAGGTAAAGAGACCCAGTACTTC

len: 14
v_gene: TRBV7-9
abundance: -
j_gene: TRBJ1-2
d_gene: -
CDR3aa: CASSPEVDWHGYTF
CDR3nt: TGTGCCAGCAGCCCCGAGGTAGATTGGCATGGCTACACCTTC

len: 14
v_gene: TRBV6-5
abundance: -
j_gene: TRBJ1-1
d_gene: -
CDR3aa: CASSSTGRNTEAFF
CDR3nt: TGTGCCAGCAGTTCCACGGGAAGGAACACTGAAGCTTTCTTT

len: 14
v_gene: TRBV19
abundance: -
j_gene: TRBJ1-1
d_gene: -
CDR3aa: CASSISRGGTEAFF
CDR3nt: TGTGCCAGTAGTATCTCAAGGGGTGGCACTGAAGCTTTCTTT

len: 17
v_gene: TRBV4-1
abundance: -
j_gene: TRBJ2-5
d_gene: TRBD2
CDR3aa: CASSQGKRGGDQETQYF
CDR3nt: TGCGCCAGCAGCCAAGGTAAGCGGGGAGGGGACCAAGAGACCCAGTACTTC

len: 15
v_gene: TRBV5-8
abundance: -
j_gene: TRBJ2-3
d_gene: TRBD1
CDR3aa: CASTPGTGGTDTQYF
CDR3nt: TGTGCCAGCACCCCGGGCACAGGGGGTACAGATACGCAGTATTTT

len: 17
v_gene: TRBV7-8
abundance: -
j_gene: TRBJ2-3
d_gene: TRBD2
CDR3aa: CASSLRGLAGPTDTQYF
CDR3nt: TGTGCCAGCAGCTTACGGGGACTAGCGGGACCCACAGATACGCAGTATTTT

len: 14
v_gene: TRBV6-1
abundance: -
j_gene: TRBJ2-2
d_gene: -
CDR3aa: CASSVTSYPGELFF
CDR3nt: TGTGCCAGCAGTGTTACTAGCTACCCCGGGGAGCTGTTTTTT

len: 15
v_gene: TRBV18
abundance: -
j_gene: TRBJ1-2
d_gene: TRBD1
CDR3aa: CASSEHRGEYYGYTF
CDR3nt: TGTGCCAGCTCAGAACACAGGGGGGAATACTATGGCTACACCTTC

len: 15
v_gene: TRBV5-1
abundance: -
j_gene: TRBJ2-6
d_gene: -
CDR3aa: CASSLTTAGANVLTF
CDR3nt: TGCGCCAGCAGCTTGACGACTGCTGGGGCCAACGTCCTGACTTTC

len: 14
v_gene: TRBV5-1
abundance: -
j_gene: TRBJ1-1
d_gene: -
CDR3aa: CASLDYSSNTEAFF
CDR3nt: TGCGCCAGCTTGGACTACAGCTCGAACACTGAAGCTTTCTTT

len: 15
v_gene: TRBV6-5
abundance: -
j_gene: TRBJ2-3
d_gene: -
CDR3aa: CASSYIAASTDTQYF
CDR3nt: TGTGCCAGCAGTTATATAGCGGCTAGCACAGATACGCAGTATTTT

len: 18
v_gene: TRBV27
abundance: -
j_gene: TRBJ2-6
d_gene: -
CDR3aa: CASSFWGRSLFGANVLTF
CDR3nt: TGTGCCAGCAGTTTTTGGGGGCGGTCACTTTTTGGGGCCAACGTCCTGACTTTC

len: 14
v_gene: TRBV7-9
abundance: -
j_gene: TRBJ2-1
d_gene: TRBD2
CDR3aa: CASSFTSGANEQFF
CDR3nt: TGTGCCAGCAGCTTTACTAGCGGGGCCAATGAGCAGTTCTTC

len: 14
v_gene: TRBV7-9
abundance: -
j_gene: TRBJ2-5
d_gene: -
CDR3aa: CASSLGGFQETQYF
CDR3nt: TGTGCCAGCAGCTTAGGGGGCTTCCAAGAGACCCAGTACTTC

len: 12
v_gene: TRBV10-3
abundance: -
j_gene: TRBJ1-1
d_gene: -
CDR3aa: CAISSKGAEAFF
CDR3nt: TGTGCCATCAGTTCGAAGGGGGCTGAAGCTTTCTTT

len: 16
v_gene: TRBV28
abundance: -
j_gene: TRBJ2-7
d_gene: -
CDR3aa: CASSSPAAVSFYEQYF
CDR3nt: TGTGCCAGCAGTAGCCCCGCGGCAGTTTCTTTCTACGAGCAGTACTTC

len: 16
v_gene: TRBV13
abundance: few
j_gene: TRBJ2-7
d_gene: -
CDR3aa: CASSLENRVPSYEQYF
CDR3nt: TGTGCCAGCAGCTTGGAGAACAGGGTCCCCTCCTACGAGCAGTACTTC

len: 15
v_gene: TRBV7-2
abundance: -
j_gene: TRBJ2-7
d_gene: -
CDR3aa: CASSLGGLLTYEQYF
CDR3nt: TGTGCCAGCAGCTTAGGAGGGCTACTAACCTACGAGCAGTACTTC

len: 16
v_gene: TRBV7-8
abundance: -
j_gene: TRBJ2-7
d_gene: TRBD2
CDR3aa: CASSLQIGLVSYEQYF
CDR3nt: TGTGCCAGCAGCCTCCAAATAGGACTAGTCTCCTACGAGCAGTACTTC

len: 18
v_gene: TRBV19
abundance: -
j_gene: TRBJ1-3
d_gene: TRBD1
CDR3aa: CASSRLASDREPGNTIYF
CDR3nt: TGTGCCAGTAGTCGCCTAGCCTCGGACAGGGAGCCTGGAAACACCATATATTTT

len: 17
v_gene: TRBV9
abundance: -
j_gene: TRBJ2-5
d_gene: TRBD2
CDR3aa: CASSVVAAGGLQETQYF
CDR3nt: TGTGCCAGCAGCGTAGTCGCTGCGGGAGGGCTCCAAGAGACCCAGTACTTC

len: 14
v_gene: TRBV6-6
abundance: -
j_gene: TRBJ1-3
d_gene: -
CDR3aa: CASSYGRAGNTIYF
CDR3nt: TGTGCCAGCAGTTACGGGAGAGCAGGAAACACCATATATTTT

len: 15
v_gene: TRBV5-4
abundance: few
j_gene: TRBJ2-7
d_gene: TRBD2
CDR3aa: CASSVRGLESYEQYF
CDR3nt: TGTGCCAGCAGCGTGCGGGGACTAGAGTCCTACGAGCAGTACTTC

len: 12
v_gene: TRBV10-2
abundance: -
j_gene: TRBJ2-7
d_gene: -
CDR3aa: CASKSGSYEQYF
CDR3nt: TGCGCCAGCAAGAGCGGCTCCTACGAGCAGTACTTC

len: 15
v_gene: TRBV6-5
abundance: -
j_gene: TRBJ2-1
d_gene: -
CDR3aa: CASSYSGSSYNEQFF
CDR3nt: TGTGCCAGCAGTTACTCGGGGAGCTCCTACAATGAGCAGTTCTTC

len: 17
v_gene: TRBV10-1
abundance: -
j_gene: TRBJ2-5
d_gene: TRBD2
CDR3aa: CASSPRSGTRSQETQYF
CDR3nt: TGCGCCAGCAGCCCTCGCTCCGGGACTAGAAGTCAAGAGACCCAGTACTTC

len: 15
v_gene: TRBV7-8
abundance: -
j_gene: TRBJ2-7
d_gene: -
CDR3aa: CASSSFRDSLGEQYF
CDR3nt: TGTGCCAGCAGCTCTTTCCGGGACTCCCTGGGCGAGCAGTACTTC

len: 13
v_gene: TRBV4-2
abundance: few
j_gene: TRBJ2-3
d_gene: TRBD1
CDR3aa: CASRQGAADTQYF
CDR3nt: TGTGCCAGCAGACAGGGGGCGGCAGATACGCAGTATTTT

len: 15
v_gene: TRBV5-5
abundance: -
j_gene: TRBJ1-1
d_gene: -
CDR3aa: CASSLVPGQGDEAFF
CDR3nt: TGTGCCAGCAGCTTGGTTCCGGGACAAGGGGACGAAGCTTTCTTT

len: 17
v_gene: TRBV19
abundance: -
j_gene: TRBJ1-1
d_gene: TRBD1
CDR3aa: CASSPIRGRGLNTEAFF
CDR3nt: TGTGCCAGTAGCCCGATCAGGGGGCGGGGATTGAACACTGAAGCTTTCTTT

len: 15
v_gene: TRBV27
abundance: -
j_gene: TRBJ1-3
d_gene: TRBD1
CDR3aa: CASSPGTVGSNTIYF
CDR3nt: TGTGCCAGCAGTCCTGGGACAGTTGGCAGTAACACCATATATTTT

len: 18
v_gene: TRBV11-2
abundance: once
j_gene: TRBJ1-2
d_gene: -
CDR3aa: CASSSLREAPGTNYGYTF
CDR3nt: TGTGCCAGCAGCTCCCTTAGGGAGGCGCCCGGAACTAACTATGGCTACACCTTC

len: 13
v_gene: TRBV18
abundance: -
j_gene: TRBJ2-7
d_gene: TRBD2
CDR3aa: CASSGTSGYEQYF
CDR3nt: TGTGCCAGCTCCGGGACTAGCGGCTACGAGCAGTACTTC

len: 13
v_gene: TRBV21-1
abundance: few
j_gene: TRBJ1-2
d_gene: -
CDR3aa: CASSKSFRYGYTF
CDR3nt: TGTGCCAGCAGCAAGAGTTTTCGCTATGGCTACACCTTC

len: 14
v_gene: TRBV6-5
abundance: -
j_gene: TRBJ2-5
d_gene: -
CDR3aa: CASRFRGSQETQYF
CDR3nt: TGTGCCAGCAGATTCAGGGGATCCCAAGAGACCCAGTACTTC

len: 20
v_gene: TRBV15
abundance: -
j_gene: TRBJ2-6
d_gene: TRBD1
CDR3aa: CATSRDSSRQGASGANVLTF
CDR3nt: TGTGCCACCAGCAGAGATTCTAGCAGGCAGGGGGCATCTGGGGCCAACGTCCTGACTTTC

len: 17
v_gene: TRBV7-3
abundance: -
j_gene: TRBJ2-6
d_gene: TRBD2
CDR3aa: CASSLRPQTSGGNVLTF
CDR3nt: TGTGCCAGCAGCTTAAGGCCCCAGACTAGCGGGGGCAACGTCCTGACTTTC

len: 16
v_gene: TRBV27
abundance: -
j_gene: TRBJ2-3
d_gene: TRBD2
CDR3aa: CASSLVGAGGADTQYF
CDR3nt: TGTGCCAGCAGTTTGGTTGGGGCCGGGGGGGCAGATACGCAGTATTTT

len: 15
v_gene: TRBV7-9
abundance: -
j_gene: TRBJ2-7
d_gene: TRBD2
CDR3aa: CASSLELAGNYEQYF
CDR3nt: TGTGCCAGCAGCTTAGAACTAGCGGGCAACTACGAGCAGTACTTC